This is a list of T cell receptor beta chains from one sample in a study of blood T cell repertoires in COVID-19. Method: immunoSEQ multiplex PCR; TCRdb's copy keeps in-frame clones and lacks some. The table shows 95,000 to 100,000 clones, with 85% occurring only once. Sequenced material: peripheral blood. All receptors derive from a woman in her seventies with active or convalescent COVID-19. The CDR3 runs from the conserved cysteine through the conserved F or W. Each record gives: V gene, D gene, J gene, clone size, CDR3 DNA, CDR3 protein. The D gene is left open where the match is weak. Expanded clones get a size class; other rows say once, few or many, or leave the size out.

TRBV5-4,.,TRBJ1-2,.,TGTGCCAGCAGCTTGGCGCAGAAAAACTATGGCTACACCTTC,CASSLAQKNYGYTF
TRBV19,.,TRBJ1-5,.,TGTGCCAGTAGTATTGAAGACAGCCCAGGTCAGCCCCAGCATTTT,CASSIEDSPGQPQHF
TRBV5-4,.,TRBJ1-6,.,TGTGCCAGCAGCTTGGGGCGGACAGAGAGTAATTCACCCCTCCACTTT,CASSLGRTESNSPLHF
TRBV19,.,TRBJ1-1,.,TGTGCCAGTAGTACTCCCGGGACAACTGACACTGAAGCTTTCTTT,CASSTPGTTDTEAFF
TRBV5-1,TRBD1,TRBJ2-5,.,TGCGCCAGCAGCCCGAGGACAGGGGGCGAGACCCAGTACTTC,CASSPRTGGETQYF
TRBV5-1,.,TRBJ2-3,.,TGCGCCAGCAGCTTTGTTTCGGCAGGGCAGACAGATACGCAGTATTTT,CASSFVSAGQTDTQYF
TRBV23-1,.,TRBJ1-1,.,TGCGCCAGCAGTCAATCACCCCCGGTCCGGGAAGCTTTCTTT,CASSQSPPVREAFF
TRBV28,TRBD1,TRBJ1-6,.,TGTGCCAGCAGCACGCCCGGGACAGGGTGGTCACCCCTCCACTTT,CASSTPGTGWSPLHF
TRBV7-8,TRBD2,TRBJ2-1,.,TGTGCCAGCAGCTCGGGACTAGCGGACTACAATGAGCAGTTCTTC,CASSSGLADYNEQFF
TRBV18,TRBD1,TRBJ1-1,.,TGTGCCAGCTCACCAAGAAACAGGGGTCTGGACACTGAAGCTTTCTTT,CASSPRNRGLDTEAFF
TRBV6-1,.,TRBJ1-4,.,TGTGCCAGCAGTGAAAGGGGGAGAACTAATGAAAAACTGTTTTTT,CASSERGRTNEKLFF
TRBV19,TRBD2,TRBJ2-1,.,TGTGCCAGTAGTATAGCACCTAGCGGGAGGCCAGTCGTATACAATGAGCAGTTCTTC,CASSIAPSGRPVVYNEQFF
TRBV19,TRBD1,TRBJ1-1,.,TGTGCCAGTAGGGCAACAGGGGGAGGCACTGAAGCTTTCTTT,CASRATGGGTEAFF
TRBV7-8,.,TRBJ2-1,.,TGTGCCAGCAGCTTCTCCAGTGCCAGCTACAATGAGCAGTTCTTC,CASSFSSASYNEQFF
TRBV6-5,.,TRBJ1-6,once,TGTGCCAGCAGTTACCGGGGGGCGCCCCTCCACTTT,CASSYRGAPLHF
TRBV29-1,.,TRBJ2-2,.,TGCAGCGCCCGGAGTTTAAGTGCCGGGGAGCTGTTTTTT,CSARSLSAGELFF
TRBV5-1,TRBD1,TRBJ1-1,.,TGCGCCAGCAGCTTATCCGGGACAGGGGACGCTGAAGCTTTCTTT,CASSLSGTGDAEAFF
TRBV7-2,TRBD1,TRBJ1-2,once,TGTGCCAGCAGCTCATCACAGGGGGTGGGCGGCTACACCTTC,CASSSSQGVGGYTF
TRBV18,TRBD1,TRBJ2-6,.,TGTGCCAGCTCAGAGGGGACAGCCAGCTCTGGGGCCAACGTCCTGACTTTC,CASSEGTASSGANVLTF
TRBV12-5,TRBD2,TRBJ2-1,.,TGTGCTAGTGGTTTGAACATAATAGCGGGGGGGCCTAAGGATGAGCAGTTCTTC,CASGLNIIAGGPKDEQFF
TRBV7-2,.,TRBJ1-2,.,TGTGCCAGCAGCTTATTAGCTAACTATGGCTACACCTTC,CASSLLANYGYTF
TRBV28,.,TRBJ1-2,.,TGTGCCAGCAGTTTAATTGGCGGGCAGGGGATTGGCTACACCTTC,CASSLIGGQGIGYTF
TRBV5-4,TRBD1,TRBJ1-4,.,TGTGCCAGCAGCCTACAGGGGGTCAACGAAAAACTGTTTTTT,CASSLQGVNEKLFF
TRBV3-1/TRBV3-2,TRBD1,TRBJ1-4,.,TGTGCCAGCACCCGACGCACAGGGGGATCTCATGAAAAACTGTTTTTT,CASTRRTGGSHEKLFF
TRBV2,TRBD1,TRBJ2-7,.,TGTGCCAGCAGATTACAGGGGTCCTACGAGCAGTACTTC,CASRLQGSYEQYF
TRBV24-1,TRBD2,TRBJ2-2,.,TGTGCCACCAGTGTGACGGAAGCGGGAGATGACACCGGGGAGCTGTTTTTT,CATSVTEAGDDTGELFF
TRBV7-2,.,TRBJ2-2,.,TGTGCCAGCAGCTTAGCGGCAGGGTATAACACCGGGGAGCTGTTTTTT,CASSLAAGYNTGELFF
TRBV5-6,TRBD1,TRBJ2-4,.,TGTGCCAGCAGCTTTCAGGGGGCGAACATTCAGTACTTC,CASSFQGANIQYF
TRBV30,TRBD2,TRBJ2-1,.,TGTGCCTGGAGCGGAGCGGGGGGGCTGTATGAGCAGTTCTTC,CAWSGAGGLYEQFF
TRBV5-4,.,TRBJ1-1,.,TGTGCCAGCAGCTTAGGGGGGAACACTGAAGCTTTCTTT,CASSLGGNTEAFF
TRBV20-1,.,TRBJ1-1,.,TGCAGTGCTACCGACGAGGTTGAAGCTTTCTTT,CSATDEVEAFF
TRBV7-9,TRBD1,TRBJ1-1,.,TGTGCCAGCAGCTTAACAGGGGGCGGGGACACTGAAGCTTTCTTT,CASSLTGGGDTEAFF
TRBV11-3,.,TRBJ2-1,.,TGTGCCAGCAGCTCCCGGCCTTCGGGTGAGCAGTTCTTC,CASSSRPSGEQFF
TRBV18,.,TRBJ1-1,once,TGTGCCAGCTCACCAGATACCGGGACATCGGGCACTGAAGCTTTCTTT,CASSPDTGTSGTEAFF
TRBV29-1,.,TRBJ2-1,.,TGCAGCCCACGGACAGACTACAATGAGCAGTTCTTC,CSPRTDYNEQFF
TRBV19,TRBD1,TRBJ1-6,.,TGTGCCAGTGGGGACAGCCATAATTCACCCCTCCACTTT,CASGDSHNSPLHF
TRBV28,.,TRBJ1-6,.,TGTGCCATGGGGGGGGGAGTGAATTCACCCCTCCACTTT,CAMGGGVNSPLHF
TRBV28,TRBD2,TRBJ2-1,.,TGTGCCAGCAGTTTACCGGGACTACCCGGTCGTGGGTTCTTC,CASSLPGLPGRGFF
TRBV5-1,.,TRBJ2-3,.,TGCGCCAGCAGCCTGACAGATAGCACAGATACGCAGTATTTT,CASSLTDSTDTQYF
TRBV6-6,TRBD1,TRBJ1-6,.,TGTGCCAGCAGTTCCCTGGGACAGGCGAGGTCACCCCTCCACTTT,CASSSLGQARSPLHF
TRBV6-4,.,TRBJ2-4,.,TGTGCCAGCAGTGAAAAGGGGGTGGCCAAAAACATTCAGTACTTC,CASSEKGVAKNIQYF
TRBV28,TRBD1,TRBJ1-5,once,TGTGCCAGCAGGGAGGACAGGGCACTTATACAGCCCCAGCATTTT,CASREDRALIQPQHF
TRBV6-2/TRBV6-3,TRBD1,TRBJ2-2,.,TGTGCCAGCAGCTTCCCCCAGGGGGTGTCCGGGGAGCTGTTTTTT,CASSFPQGVSGELFF
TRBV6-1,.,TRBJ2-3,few,TGTGCCAGCAGTGAAGGCGCGGTAGCCGATACGCAGTATTTT,CASSEGAVADTQYF
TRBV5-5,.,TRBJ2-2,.,TGTGCCAGCAGCTTGGCCAGGGCACAAAGGAACACCGGGGAGCTGTTTTTT,CASSLARAQRNTGELFF
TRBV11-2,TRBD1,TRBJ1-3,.,TGTGCCAGCAGCCCGGACAGGCGAAACACCATATATTTT,CASSPDRRNTIYF
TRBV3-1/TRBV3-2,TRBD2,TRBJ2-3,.,TGTGCCAGCAGCCCCATACCAGCGGGGATTTCACACACAGATACGCAGTATTTT,CASSPIPAGISHTDTQYF
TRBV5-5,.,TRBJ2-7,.,TGTGCCAGCAGCGACCGGGGCCGACAGGAGTACTTC,CASSDRGRQEYF
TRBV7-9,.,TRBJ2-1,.,TGTGCCAGCAGCTCGAAGGGTTCGGGGATAGGTGGCAATGAGCAGTTCTTC,CASSSKGSGIGGNEQFF
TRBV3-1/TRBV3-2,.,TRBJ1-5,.,TGTGCCAGCAGCCCGTCACAGGGCCATCAGCCCCAGCATTTT,CASSPSQGHQPQHF
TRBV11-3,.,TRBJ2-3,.,TGTGCCAGCAGCCCCCCCGGGGATACGCAGTATTTT,CASSPPGDTQYF
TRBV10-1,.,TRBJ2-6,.,TGCGCCAGCAGTGAAGCGGGACACGTTTCTGGGGCCAACGTCCTGACTTTC,CASSEAGHVSGANVLTF
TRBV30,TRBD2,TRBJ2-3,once,TGTGCCTGGAGTAAGGGACTAGCGGGGGGGTTAATGGGAGATACGCAGTATTTT,CAWSKGLAGGLMGDTQYF
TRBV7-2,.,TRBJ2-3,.,TGTGCCAGCAGCTTAGCTGAGCGGGGCACAGATACGCAGTATTTT,CASSLAERGTDTQYF
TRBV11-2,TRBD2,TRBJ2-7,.,TGTGCCAGCAGCACCGACACCGGGACTAAAGGATACGAGCAGTACTTC,CASSTDTGTKGYEQYF